These 16 T cell receptor beta chains share one sample of origin, sequenced in a study of blood T cell repertoires in COVID-19. Repertoires were generated with immunoSEQ multiplex PCR, while TCRdb's copy carries only in-frame clones and drops some. The repertoire consists of tens of thousands of clones, with nearly 80% occurring once and the leading ten covering 12%. Source material: peripheral blood. Receptor source: a human donor in a cohort sampled during active COVID-19.

This chain links TRBV7-9 with TRBJ2-1, with D possibly matching TRBD2 (5 bases). There are 16 residues in the CDR3. Deletions cut 6 bases from V and 7 bases from J, with 22 bases between. Germline CDR1 is SEHNR and CDR2 is FQNEAQ (reference sequence). CDR3 nucleotides: TGTGCCAGCAGTTCGGCGGCGAGGGCCCTTGGGAATGAGCAGTTCTTC. It is translated as CASSSAARALGNEQFF.

V usage is TRBV6-5 and J usage is TRBJ1-6; no clear D. V was shortened by 7 bases and J by 8 bases, with 15 bases between the two germline ends. The germline gives CDR1 MNHEY, CDR2 SVGAGI. The CDR3 length is 14 residues. The DNA for the CDR3 is TGTGCCAGCACCCAGGCATTTGGGCATTCACCCCTCCACTTT. This codes for CASTQAFGHSPLHF.

The chain carries TRBV7-2 and TRBJ1-2, with D possibly being TRBD1 (5 bases). In germline, CDR1 is SGHTA, CDR2 FQGNSA. The CDR3 is 15 amino acids. Trimming removed 5 bases from V and 0 bases from J, with 13 bases in between. This chain's CDR3 is CASSPDGGTNYGYTF. The DNA of the CDR3 is TGTGCCAGCAGCCCAGATGGGGGGACTAACTATGGCTACACCTTC.

The chain carries TRBV2 and TRBJ2-3; 7 bases are shared with TRBD2. CDR3 length: 12 residues. Germline CDR1 is SNHLY and CDR2 is FYNNEI. V was clipped by 7 bases and J by 6 bases; unmatched bases: 4. The CDR3 DNA is TGTGCCAGCATCGGGGGGTCGGATACGCAGTATTTT. Translated, it gives CASIGGSDTQYF.

The chain employs TRBV7-2 and TRBJ1-5; a possible D gene is TRBD1 (5 bases). CDR1 is SGHTA, CDR2 FQGNSA, per germline. V shed 5 bases and J shed 6 bases, with 17 bases lying between them. The CDR3 covers 15 residues. The CDR3 here is CASSPFTGRGQPQHF. The CDR3 DNA reads as TGTGCCAGCAGCCCCTTCACTGGAAGGGGTCAGCCCCAGCATTTT. The entire variable domain, with the rest obtained from reference TRBV7-2 and TRBJ1-5, is as follows: GAGVSQSPSNKVTEKGKDVELRCDPISGHTALYWYRQSLGQGLEFLIYFQGNSAPDKSGLPSDRFSAERTGGSVSTLTIQRTQQEDSAVYLCASSPFTGRGQPQHFGDGTRLSIL.

Only one count was recorded for this clone. The chain's CDR3 is CASSPGQYNEQFF. CDR3 sequence (DNA): TGTGCCAGCTCACCTGGTCAGTACAATGAGCAGTTCTTC. The rearrangement links TRBV18 to TRBJ2-1; no firm D call. This CDR3 is built from 13 residues. Germline CDR1 and CDR2: KGHSH and LQKENI. V lost 3 bases and J 4 bases, leaving 7 bases between the germline ends.

The genes are TRBV7-2 and TRBJ2-1, with 7 bases that match TRBD1. Germline CDR1 reads SGHTA; CDR2 reads FQGNSA. V was clipped by 3 bases and J by 5 bases; unmatched bases: 7. The CDR3 has 15 residues. CDR3 region: CASSFDRATHNEQFF. DNA of the CDR3: TGTGCCAGCAGCTTCGACAGGGCGACACACAATGAGCAGTTCTTC.

The genes are TRBV27 and TRBJ2-2, with D possibly being TRBD1 (6 bases). This CDR3 has 17 residues. Trimming pared 4 bases from V and 1 base from J, leaving 16 bases between. Germline-derived CDR1 and CDR2 are MNHEY and SMNVEV (reference sequence). The DNA of the CDR3 is TGTGCCAGCAGTTATCCTACAGGGTTCCGGAACACCGGGGAGCTGTTTTTT. It is translated as CASSYPTGFRNTGELFF.

The V and J genes are TRBV9 and TRBJ2-1; 9 bases are a match to TRBD2. Germline trimming cut 2 bases from V and 8 bases from J; bases unmatched to any gene: 8. CDR1 is SGDLS, CDR2 YYNGEE, per germline. The CDR3 has 15 residues. CDR3: CASSVRERGADEQFF. CDR3 nucleotide sequence: TGTGCCAGCAGCGTGCGGGAGCGGGGGGCAGATGAGCAGTTCTTC.

The V gene is TRBV11-2, the J gene TRBJ2-7; 9 positions agree with TRBD1. V shed 0 bases, J shed 2 bases, and the junction held 5 bases outside the gene matches. CDR3 size: 16 residues. Looked up from germline, CDR1 is SGHAT and CDR2 is FQNNGV. CDR3 residues: CASSLEGTGYTYEQYF. CDR3 bases: TGTGCCAGCAGCTTAGAAGGGACAGGGTATACCTACGAGCAGTACTTC.

The chain uses TRBV14 and TRBJ2-7; 11 nucleotides agree with TRBD1. Germline loops: CDR1 SGHDN, CDR2 FVKESK. The V gene end was trimmed by 5 bases and the J gene end by 5 bases; junction bases not matched to a gene: 8. This CDR3 spans 15 amino acids. CDR3 in amino acids: CASSLRTGGIDEQYF. In DNA form, the CDR3 reads TGTGCCAGCAGCTTACGGACAGGGGGCATCGACGAGCAGTACTTC.

The chain has TRBV6-6 and TRBJ1-1; 12 bases map to TRBD1. The germline CDR1 and CDR2 sequences are MNHNY and SVGAGI (reference sequence). The CDR3 is 13 residues long. J lost 11 bases, V lost 5 bases, and 6 bases had no gene match. As DNA, the CDR3 is TGTGCCAGCAGTCCCCGGGACAGGGGGCAGGCTTTCTTT. Amino acid sequence: CASSPRDRGQAFF.

The V and J genes are TRBV7-8 and TRBJ1-1; 7 bases are shared with TRBD1. The length of the CDR3 is 16 residues. Germline V gene sequence: CDR1 SGHVS, CDR2 FQNEAQ. Trimming removed 5 bases from V and 4 bases from J; junction bases left unmatched: 13. The CDR3 sequence is CASSVRQGRMITEAFF. CDR3 sequence (DNA): TGTGCCAGCAGCGTCCGACAGGGACGGATGATCACTGAAGCTTTCTTT.

The V and J genes are TRBV11-3 and TRBJ1-6, with TRBD1 matching 7 bases. Per germline, CDR1 SGHNT and CDR2 YENEEA. The CDR3 length is 16 residues. The trim removed 4 bases at V and 7 bases at J, leaving 10 bases unmatched. The CDR3 nucleotides read TGTGCCAGCAGCTCCGGGGGAACAGGGGTCAATTCACCCCTCCACTTT. Amino acids: CASSSGGTGVNSPLHF.

The chain joins TRBV7-9 to TRBJ2-1; 7 positions match TRBD1. Germline V gene lookup returns CDR1 SEHNR and CDR2 FQNEAQ (reference sequence). With 7 bases clipped from V and 8 bases from J, the junction kept 11 bases outside the gene matches. This CDR3 region has 14 residues. Here the CDR3 reads CASTRGDRVHEQFF. The CDR3 DNA follows: TGTGCCAGCACCCGAGGAGACAGGGTCCATGAGCAGTTCTTC.

V usage is TRBV4-1 and J usage is TRBJ2-3; D remains unclear. The CDR3 length is 18 residues. The germline V gene encodes CDR1 MGHRA and CDR2 YSYEKL. Trimming removed 0 bases from V and 0 bases from J, with 16 bases in between. CDR3 sequence reads: CASSQEIRIPPSTDTQYF. CDR3 DNA sequence: TGCGCCAGCAGCCAAGAAATCAGAATTCCGCCTAGCACAGATACGCAGTATTTT.